This T cell receptor (beta chain) derives from a study of blood T cell repertoires in COVID-19. Looked up from germline, CDR1 is LNHDA and CDR2 is SQIVND (reference sequence). The CDR3 runs to 16 residues. V lost 2 bases and J 6 bases, leaving 17 bases between the germline ends. The table lists this clone with a count of one. Data came from immunoSEQ multiplex PCR; TCRdb stores just in-frame clones and leaves some out. The data contain roughly 500,000 clones, 70% to 90% of them seen just once; the ten biggest clones take up around 7.9%. The sequence came from a woman aged 60-70 years who had recovered from COVID-19. Sequencing was performed on PBMCs or T cells enriched from blood (not recorded which). The J gene is TRBJ1-5, the V gene TRBV19; D may be TRBD1 (5 bases). The CDR3 bases are TGTGCCAGTAGTATAAGAGGCCAGGGAGCGGGTCAGCCCCAGCATTTT. Amino acids: CASSIRGQGAGQPQHF.